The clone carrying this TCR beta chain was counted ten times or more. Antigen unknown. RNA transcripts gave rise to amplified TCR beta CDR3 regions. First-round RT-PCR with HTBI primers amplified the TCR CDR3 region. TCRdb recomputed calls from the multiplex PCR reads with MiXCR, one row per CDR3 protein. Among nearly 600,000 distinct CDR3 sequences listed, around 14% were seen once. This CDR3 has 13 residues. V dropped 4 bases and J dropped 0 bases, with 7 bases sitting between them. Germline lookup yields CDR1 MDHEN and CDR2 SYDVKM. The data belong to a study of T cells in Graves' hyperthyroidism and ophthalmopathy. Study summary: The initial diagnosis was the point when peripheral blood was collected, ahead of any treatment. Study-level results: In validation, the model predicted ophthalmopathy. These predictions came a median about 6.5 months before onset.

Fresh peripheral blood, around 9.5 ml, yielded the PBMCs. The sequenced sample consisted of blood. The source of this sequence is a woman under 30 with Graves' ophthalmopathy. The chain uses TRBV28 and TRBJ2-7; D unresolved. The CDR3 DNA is TGTGCCAGCAGTTCACGGAGCTCCTACGAGCAGTACTTC. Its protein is CASSSRSSYEQYF.